Below, 19 T cell receptor beta chains from the same sample are listed, as sequenced in a study of shared clonotypes between healthy human individuals. CD45RO-negative cells were positively selected for CCR7, leaving out terminally differentiated effector memory CD45RA+ cells. Clones were sequenced by immunoSEQ multiplex PCR, and TCRdb holds only the in-frame ones, with some missing. This repertoire shows 2 million or so clones, approximately 95% found once; its top ten account for around 1.1%. The sequenced sample consisted of naive CD8+ T cells sorted from blood. The receptor set was obtained from a man between 18 and 35 years old in good health.

On this clone: The same CDR3 also results from other DNA sequences found in this sample. The chain joins TRBV13 to TRBJ1-1, with D perhaps matching TRBD1 (5 bases). V was trimmed by 0 bases and J by 1 base, leaving 6 bases between them. This CDR3 region has 14 residues. CDR1 PRHDT and CDR2 FYEKMQ come from the germline V gene (reference sequence). The chain's CDR3 is CASSLGQGNTEAFF. CDR3 sequence (DNA): TGTGCCAGCAGCTTAGGGCAGGGGAACACTGAAGCTTTCTTT.

V is TRBV6-5 and J is TRBJ2-1; 10 nucleotides match TRBD2. CDR3 length: 16 residues. V lost 4 bases and J lost 4; bases outside the gene matches: 7. CDR1 is MNHEY, CDR2 SVGAGI, per germline. CDR3 DNA: TGTGCCAGCAGTTCCGGCACTAGCGGGGCTTACAATGAGCAGTTCTTC. Protein product: CASSSGTSGAYNEQFF.

A single count supports this clone. Distinct nucleotide sequences in the sample also encode this CDR3. V is TRBV27 and J is TRBJ2-6; D is ambiguous. The CDR3 length is 15 residues. V was shortened by 7 bases and J by 0 bases, with 10 bases between the two germline ends. Germline V gives CDR1 MNHEY, CDR2 SMNVEV (reference sequence). The CDR3: CASTAGSSGANVLTF. The DNA for the CDR3 is TGTGCCAGCACGGCTGGATCCTCTGGGGCCAACGTCCTGACTTTC.

The CDR3 DNA reads as TGTGCCAGCAGCCCGGATAGTCCGGCAGGGGGCTTTAAAAACACCATATATTTT. Its protein product is CASSPDSPAGGFKNTIYF. The V and J genes are TRBV11-2 and TRBJ1-3; TRBD1 agrees at 8 bases. The CDR3 runs 18 residues. Per the germline V gene, CDR1 is SGHAT and CDR2 is FQNNGV. Losses at the gene ends were 5 bases for V and 6 bases for J; bases not matched to a gene: 18.

The chain recombines TRBV5-6 with TRBJ2-3; tentatively, D is TRBD2 (6 bases). Trimming removed 3 bases from V and 2 bases from J, with 13 bases in between. Germline CDR1 SGHDT, CDR2 YYEEEE. The CDR3 has 15 amino acids. The chain's CDR3 is CASSSGTFFTDTQYF. DNA of the CDR3: TGTGCCAGCAGCTCCGGGACTTTCTTCACAGATACGCAGTATTTT.

As concerns this clone: In the same sample, other DNA sequences code for this CDR3. The rearrangement uses TRBV5-1 and TRBJ1-1, with no clear D. The CDR3 covers 12 residues. The V end lost 0 bases, the J end lost 2 bases, and 2 bases lay between the germline ends. Germline values: CDR1 SGHRS, CDR2 YFSETQ. The CDR3 protein is CASSLDNTEAFF. CDR3 in DNA: TGCGCCAGCAGCTTGGATAACACTGAAGCTTTCTTT.

The chain is built from TRBV9 and TRBJ2-2, with D uncertain. V lost 4 bases to trimming and J lost 4 bases, with 8 bases between them. This CDR3 has 13 amino acids. Germline V lookup: CDR1 SGDLS, CDR2 YYNGEE. CDR3 loop: CASSPYATGELFF. The CDR3 region has the DNA TGTGCCAGCAGCCCATATGCCACCGGGGAGCTGTTTTTT.

The chain combines TRBV13 with TRBJ2-3; possibly TRBD2 for D (6 bases). Trimming shortened V by 2 bases and J by 4 bases, and 13 bases separated the two germline ends. From germline, CDR1 is PRHDT and CDR2 FYEKMQ (reference sequence). The CDR3 contains 15 residues. The CDR3 nucleotides are TGTGCCAGCAGCTTACGCGGGACGCCCTCAGATACGCAGTATTTT. As protein: CASSLRGTPSDTQYF. Variable domain in full (rest from reference TRBV13 and TRBJ2-3): AAGVIQSPRHLIKEKRETATLKCYPIPRHDTVYWYQQGPGQDPQFLISFYEKMQSDKGSIPDRFSAQQFSDYHSELNMSSLELGDSALYFCASSLRGTPSDTQYFGPGTRLTVL.

The chain couples TRBV19 to TRBJ2-3; D call uncertain. Trimming shortened V by 10 bases and J by 4 bases, and 18 bases separated the two germline ends. This CDR3 is 14 amino acids long. Germline V gene sequence: CDR1 LNHDA, CDR2 SQIVND (reference sequence). The CDR3 spells CATSEAADSDTQYF. The CDR3 bases are TGTGCCACCTCAGAAGCAGCAGACTCAGATACGCAGTATTTT.

The J gene is TRBJ2-7, the V gene TRBV7-9, with D maybe TRBD1 (5 bases). The CDR3 runs to 14 residues. Trimming shortened V by 6 bases and J by 1 base, and 13 bases separated the two germline ends. Per germline, CDR1 SEHNR and CDR2 FQNEAQ (reference sequence). CDR3 amino acids: CASRYETASYEQYF. CDR3 DNA: TGTGCCAGCAGGTATGAGACAGCGTCCTACGAGCAGTACTTC.

Regarding this clone: In this CDR3 the conserved last residue, phenylalanine or tryptophan, is missing, so a read error is likely. The chain employs TRBV6-5 and TRBJ1-2; 9 bases are shared with TRBD1. Germline V gene sequence: CDR1 MNHEY, CDR2 SVGAGI. The V gene end was trimmed by 6 bases and the J gene end by 7 bases; junction bases not matched to a gene: 9. The CDR3 contains 14 residues. CDR3 amino acids: CASSLDRGLGGYTL. CDR3 nucleotides: TGTGCCAGCAGCCTCGACAGGGGGTTGGGTGGCTACACCCTC.

The chain recombines TRBV13 with TRBJ2-1, with TRBD1 identical over 9 bases. After removal of 5 bases from V and 2 bases from J, the junction contained 4 bases not matched to a gene. Germline V gene lookup returns CDR1 PRHDT and CDR2 FYEKMQ (reference sequence). This CDR3 region has 15 residues. CDR3 nucleotides: TGTGCCAGCAGCCGGGACAGGGCCCCCTACAATGAGCAGTTCTTC. Amino acid sequence: CASSRDRAPYNEQFF.

As to this clone: In the same sample, other DNA sequences code for this CDR3. The rearrangement uses TRBV7-9 and TRBJ2-5, with a possible D match to TRBD2 (5 bases). The CDR3 sequence is 13 residues long. V lost 1 base and J lost 5, with 8 bases in between. The germline gives CDR1 SEHNR, CDR2 FQNEAQ (reference sequence). The CDR3, as DNA: TGTGCCAGCAGCTTAGTCGGGGAGGAGACCCAGTACTTC. Encoded protein: CASSLVGEETQYF.

V usage is TRBV5-1 and J usage is TRBJ2-1, with D uncertain. Trimming stripped 0 bases from V and 10 bases from J, with 11 bases between. The CDR3 contains 13 residues. Germline CDR1 and CDR2: SGHRS and YFSETQ. This CDR3 reads CASSLAAATEQFF. The CDR3, as DNA: TGCGCCAGCAGCTTGGCCGCGGCGACGGAGCAGTTCTTC.

The chain carries TRBV29-1 and TRBJ2-3; TRBD1 aligns across 9 bases. Per germline, CDR1 SQVTM and CDR2 ANQGSEA. The CDR3 runs 14 residues. J gave up 5 bases and V 6 bases, and 9 bases lay outside the gene matches. In nucleotides, the CDR3 is TGCAGCGTGGTAAACAGGGGGCCCGGAGATACGCAGTATTTT. Translating gives CSVVNRGPGDTQYF.

The chain couples TRBV5-6 to TRBJ2-1; D not resolved. Trimming took 1 base from V and 9 from J, leaving 11 bases between them. Germline CDR1 reads SGHDT; CDR2 reads YYEEEE. The length of the CDR3 is 13 residues. The DNA for the CDR3 is TGTGCCAGCAGCTTGACACCGTCTCTTGAGCAGTTCTTC. This gives the protein CASSLTPSLEQFF.

The chain combines TRBV5-1 with TRBJ1-4, with a weak D call TRBD1 (5 bases). Trimming shortened V by 4 bases and J by 8 bases, and 18 bases separated the two germline ends. Per the germline V gene, CDR1 is SGHRS and CDR2 is YFSETQ. The CDR3 sequence is 15 residues long. CDR3 sequence (DNA): TGCGCCAGCAGCCCGGGAGGGGAGAGTCCCGAAAAACTGTTTTTT. Its translation is CASSPGGESPEKLFF.

The chain joins TRBV5-1 to TRBJ2-7; D gene unclear. CDR3 length equals 15 residues. Between the trimmed V and J ends, which lost 0 bases and 0 bases, there was a span of 10 bases. Germline CDR1 reads SGHRS; CDR2 reads YFSETQ. The CDR3 is CASSLELGSSYEQYF. The CDR3 DNA reads as TGCGCCAGCAGCTTGGAACTGGGTTCCTCCTACGAGCAGTACTTC.

The chain has TRBV25-1 and TRBJ2-1; D is unclear. The CDR3 extends over 12 amino acids. CDR1 is MGHDK, CDR2 SYGVNS, per germline. Between the trimmed V and J ends, which lost 6 bases and 3 bases, there was a span of 6 bases. The CDR3 DNA reads as TGTGCCAGCAGAGGTGACTACAATGAGCAGTTCTTC. Translating it yields CASRGDYNEQFF.